This record looks at one TCR beta chain sequence and its context. Its antigen is unknown. By positive magnetic bead selection, CD4+ and CD8+ cells were isolated, and their purity was checked by flow cytometry. Only in-frame clones appear in the TCRdb table, and some are missing; sequencing was by immunoSEQ multiplex PCR. This sample has about 10,000 clones, with under 85% found just once. The sample belongs to a study of somatic mutations in cytotoxic T cells in rheumatoid arthritis. Regarding the study as a whole: Age was associated with higher CD8+ clonality in rheumatoid arthritis patients, not in healthy controls. Rheumatoid arthritis patients showed slight TRBV07 underrepresentation, and this was not adjusted for multiple comparisons.

With 0 bases clipped from V and 1 base from J, the junction kept 0 bases outside the gene matches. The germline V gene has CDR1 LGHNA and CDR2 YSLEER. The CDR3 loop spans 15 amino acids. The TCR originated in a man aged 45 to 65 in good health. Input material: CD8+ T cells sorted from blood. The rearrangement links TRBV4-3 to TRBJ2-3; TRBD2 aligns across 8 bases. As DNA, the CDR3 is TGCGCCAGCAGCCAAGACGGGGGGGGCACAGATACGCAGTATTTT. Protein: CASSQDGGGTDTQYF.